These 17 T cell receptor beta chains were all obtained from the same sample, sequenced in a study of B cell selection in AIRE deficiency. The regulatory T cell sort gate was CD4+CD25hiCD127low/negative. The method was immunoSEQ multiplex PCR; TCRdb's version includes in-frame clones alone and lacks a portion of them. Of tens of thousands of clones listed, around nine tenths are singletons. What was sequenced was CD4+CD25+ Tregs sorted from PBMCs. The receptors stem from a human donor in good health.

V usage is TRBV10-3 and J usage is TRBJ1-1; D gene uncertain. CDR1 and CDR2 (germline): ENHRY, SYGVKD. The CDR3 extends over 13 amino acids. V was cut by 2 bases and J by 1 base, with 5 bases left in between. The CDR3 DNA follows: TGTGCCATCAGTGAGAGCCAGAACACTGAAGCTTTCTTT. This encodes CAISESQNTEAFF.

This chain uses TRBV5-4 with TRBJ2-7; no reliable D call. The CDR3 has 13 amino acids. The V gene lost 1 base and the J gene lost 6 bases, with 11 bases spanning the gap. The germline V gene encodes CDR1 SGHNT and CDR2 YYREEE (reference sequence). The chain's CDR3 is CASSLSIVGEQYF. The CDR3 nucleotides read TGTGCCAGCAGCTTGAGTATAGTCGGCGAGCAGTACTTC.

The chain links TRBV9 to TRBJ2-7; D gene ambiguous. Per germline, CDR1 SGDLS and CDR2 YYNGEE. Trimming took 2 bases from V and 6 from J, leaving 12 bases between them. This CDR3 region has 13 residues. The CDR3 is CASSVEVSSEQYF. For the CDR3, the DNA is TGTGCCAGCAGCGTTGAGGTTTCGAGCGAGCAGTACTTC.

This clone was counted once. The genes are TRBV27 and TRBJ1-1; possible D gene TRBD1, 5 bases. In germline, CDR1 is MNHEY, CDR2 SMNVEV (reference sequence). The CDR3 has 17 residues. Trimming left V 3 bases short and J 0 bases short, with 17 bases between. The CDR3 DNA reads TGTGCCAGCAGTTTCAGGGAGCACGCCCTTATGAACACTGAAGCTTTCTTT. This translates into CASSFREHALMNTEAFF.

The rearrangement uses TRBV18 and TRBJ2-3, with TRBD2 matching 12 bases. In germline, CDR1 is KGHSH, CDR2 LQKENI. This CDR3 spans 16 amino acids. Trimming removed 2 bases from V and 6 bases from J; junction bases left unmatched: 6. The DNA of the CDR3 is TGTGCCAGCTCACCAACGACTAGCGGGGGCCGGGATACGCAGTATTTT. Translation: CASSPTTSGGRDTQYF.

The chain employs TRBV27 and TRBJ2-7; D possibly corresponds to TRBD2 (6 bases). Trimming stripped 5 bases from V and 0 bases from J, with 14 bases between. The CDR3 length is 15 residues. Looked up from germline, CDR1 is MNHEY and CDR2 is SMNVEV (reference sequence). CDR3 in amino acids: CASSTVETSSYEQYF. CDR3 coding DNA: TGTGCCAGCAGTACGGTCGAGACTAGCTCCTACGAGCAGTACTTC.

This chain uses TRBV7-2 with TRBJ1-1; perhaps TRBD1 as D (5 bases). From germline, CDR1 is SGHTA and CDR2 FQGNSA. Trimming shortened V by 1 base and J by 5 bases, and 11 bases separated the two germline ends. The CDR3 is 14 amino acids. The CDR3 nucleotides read TGTGCCAGCAGCTTAGTAGGGGCGGGAACTGAAGCTTTCTTT. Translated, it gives CASSLVGAGTEAFF.

As DNA, the CDR3 is TGTGCCAGCAGTCGACTGAATAGCAATCAGCCCCAGCATTTT. Translation gives CASSRLNSNQPQHF. The chain is built from TRBV2 and TRBJ1-5; D gene ambiguous. The V gene lost 5 bases and the J gene lost 0 bases, with 8 bases spanning the gap. CDR1 and CDR2 (germline): SNHLY, FYNNEI. The CDR3 contains 14 residues.

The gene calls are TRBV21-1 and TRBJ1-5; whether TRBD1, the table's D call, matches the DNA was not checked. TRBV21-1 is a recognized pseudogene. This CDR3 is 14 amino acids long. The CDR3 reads CASSQTGGDQPQHF. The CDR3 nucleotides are TGTGCCAGCAGTCAGACAGGGGGGGATCAGCCCCAGCATTTT.

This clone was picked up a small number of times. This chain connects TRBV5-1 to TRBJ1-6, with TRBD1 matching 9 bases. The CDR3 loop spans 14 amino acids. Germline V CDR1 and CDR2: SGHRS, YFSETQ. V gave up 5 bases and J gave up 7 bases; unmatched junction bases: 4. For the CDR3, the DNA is TGCGCCAGCAGAGAGACAGGGGGGAATTCACCCCTCCACTTT. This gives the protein CASRETGGNSPLHF.

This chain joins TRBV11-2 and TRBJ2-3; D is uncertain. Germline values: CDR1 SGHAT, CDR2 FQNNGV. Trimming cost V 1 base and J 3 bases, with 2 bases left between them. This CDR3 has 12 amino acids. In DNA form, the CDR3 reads TGTGCCAGCAGCTTAGTGACAGATACGCAGTATTTT. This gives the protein CASSLVTDTQYF. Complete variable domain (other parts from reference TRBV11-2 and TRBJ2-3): EAGVAQSPRYKIIEKRQSVAFWCNPISGHATLYWYQQILGQGPKLLIQFQNNGVVDDSQLPKDRFSAERLKGVDSTLKIQPAKLEDSAVYLCASSLVTDTQYFGPGTRLTVL.

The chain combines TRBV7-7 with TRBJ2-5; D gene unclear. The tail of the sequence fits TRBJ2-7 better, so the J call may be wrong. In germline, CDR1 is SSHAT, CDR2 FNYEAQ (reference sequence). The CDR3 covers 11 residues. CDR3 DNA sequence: TGTGCCAGCAGCTTATTTGACGAGCAGTACTTC. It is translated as CASSLFDEQYF.

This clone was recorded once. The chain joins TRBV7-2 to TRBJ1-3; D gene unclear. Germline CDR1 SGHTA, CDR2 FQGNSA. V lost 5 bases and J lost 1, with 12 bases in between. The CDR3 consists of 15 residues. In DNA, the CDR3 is TGTGCCAGCAGCCCCCTTCCATATTCTGGAAACACCATATATTTT. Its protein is CASSPLPYSGNTIYF. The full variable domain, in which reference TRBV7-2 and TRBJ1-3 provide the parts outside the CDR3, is GAGVSQSPSNKVTEKGKDVELRCDPISGHTALYWYRQSLGQGLEFLIYFQGNSAPDKSGLPSDRFSAERTGGSVSTLTIQRTQQEDSAVYLCASSPLPYSGNTIYFGEGSWLTVV.

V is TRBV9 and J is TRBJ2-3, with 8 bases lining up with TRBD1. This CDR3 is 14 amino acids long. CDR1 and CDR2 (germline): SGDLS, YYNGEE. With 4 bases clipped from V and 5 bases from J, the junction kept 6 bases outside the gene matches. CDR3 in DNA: TGTGCCAGCAGCCCAGGACAGGGCCGAGATACGCAGTATTTT. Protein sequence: CASSPGQGRDTQYF.

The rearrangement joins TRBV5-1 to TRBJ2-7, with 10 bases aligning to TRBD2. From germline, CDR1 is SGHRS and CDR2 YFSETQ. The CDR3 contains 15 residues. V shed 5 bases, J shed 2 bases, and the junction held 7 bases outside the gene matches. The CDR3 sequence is CASRTLAGATYEQYF. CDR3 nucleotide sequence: TGCGCCAGCAGGACTCTAGCGGGAGCTACCTACGAGCAGTACTTC.

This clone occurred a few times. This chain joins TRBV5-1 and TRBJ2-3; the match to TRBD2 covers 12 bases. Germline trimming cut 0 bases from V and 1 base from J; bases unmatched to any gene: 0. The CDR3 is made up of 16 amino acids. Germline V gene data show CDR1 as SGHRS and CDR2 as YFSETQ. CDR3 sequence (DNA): TGCGCCAGCAGCTTGGGGACTAGCGGGGGCACAGATACGCAGTATTTT. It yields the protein CASSLGTSGGTDTQYF.

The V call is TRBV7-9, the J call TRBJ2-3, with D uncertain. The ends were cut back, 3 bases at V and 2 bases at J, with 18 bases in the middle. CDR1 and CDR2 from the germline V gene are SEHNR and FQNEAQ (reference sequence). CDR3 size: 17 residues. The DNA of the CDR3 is TGTGCCAGCAGCTTTGATCCGAACCAAGGAGACACAGATACGCAGTATTTT. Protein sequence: CASSFDPNQGDTDTQYF.